This TCR beta chain originates from a study of blood T cells in healthy people across ages (dated by TCRdb to 2014 to 2015). Study-wide context: In model experiments, roughly one uniquely barcoded TCR beta cDNA molecule per two T cells was captured by template switching. Using deep sequencing normalized with unique cDNA molecular identifiers, the study measured how TCR beta repertoire diversity changes with age. The donors were split into four age groups: young (average about 15 years), middle-aged (roughly 39), aged (around 67) and long-lived (under 85). To avoid experimental bias, donors of different ages were distributed randomly across sequencing lanes. For two donors (one aged 18 to 30 and one aged 80 or older), the study analyzed two additional independent replicas of 1 million unique cDNA reads from the same blood draw. The research as a whole found: Donor CMV infection status was unknown, potentially confounding age-related changes in expanded clonotypes. Since profiling was done on bulk unsorted PBMCs, naive and antigen-experienced compartments could not be conclusively compared. Estimates of total diversity based on one million sequenced T cells were considered lower bounds and underestimates. Observed TCR beta diversity correlated strongly with the percentage of naive T cells measured by flow cytometry. Observed TCR beta diversity per million T cells fell roughly linearly with age, and a significant reduction was already apparent by age around 39. Compared with the aged group, more naive CD4+ T cells, fewer expanded clones and increased TCR diversity were shown by the long-lived group, suggesting age selection.

V and J lose 6 bases and 4 bases, and a span of 15 bases separates them. The cysteine opens and the phenylalanine closes a CDR3 of 14 amino acids. Only the CDR3 portion is preserved as DNA: 42 bases, with reading frame beginning at the first base. From a lookup of the germline V gene, CDR1 and CDR2 are SGHTA and FQGNSA. This clonotype occurred a few times. Its antigen is currently not known. No base qualities exist here, and no much larger clone lies one base off it. Library preparation was by 5' RACE. This sample was sequenced with an Illumina HiSeq 2500. A second PCR of about 6 to 11 cycles was performed with a sample-barcoded 5' primer and a J-beta primer mix. A unique molecular identifier was introduced onto each TCR beta cDNA molecule by a template-switch 5' adaptor carrying 12 random nucleotides. Each sample yielded at least 2.5 million CDR3-containing paired-end reads. First-strand cDNA synthesis was performed from all RNA using the Mint cDNA synthesis kit, with priming by a TRBC-specific oligonucleotide. All cDNA was treated with uracil-DNA glycosylase and then went through a first 18-cycle PCR with the universal primers M1SS and BC2_uni_R. From the authors' description of their analysis: Normalization of each sample was performed by random selection of 1 million high-quality reads, each carrying a distinct molecular identifier. Instead of being binned into consensus sequences, reads with shared molecular identifiers were discarded. MiTCR, with a Q25 quality threshold and the strictest error-elimination algorithm, was used for CDR3 identification, clonotype clustering and error correction. A nonparametric unseen species model with Euler transformation was used to estimate a lower bound on total TCR beta diversity. TCRdb reprocessing: public reads trimmed at Q25 with fastp, clones called with MiXCR, in-frame beta chains kept. For every CDR3 protein sequence, its rows merge into one entry that carries the most common genes and DNA. TCRdb, not the authors, supplied the V and J calls. The sample includes over a million distinct CDR3 sequences, with 59% observed a single time. The ten largest clones take up over 5% of the sample.

Donors were 40 or so systemically healthy Caucasian individuals from Russia aged about 6 to 100 years. Each donor gave 8 to 10 milliliters of peripheral blood, drawn into EDTA-treated Vacutainer tubes. Ficoll-Paque density-gradient centrifugation was used to isolate PBMCs, with at least 7 million obtained per sample. Trizol reagent was used to extract total RNA from the PBMCs, yielding at least 5.5 micrograms per sample. For every donor, flow cytometry on a PBMC aliquot measured the percentage of naive CD45RAhigh/CD27high T cells. The sequenced sample consisted of blood. The chain links TRBV7-2 with TRBJ2-5, and TRBD2 may be the D gene, going by 6 matching bases. This TCR was sampled from a man aged 18-30 years in good health. The bases read TGTGCCAGCAGTCTGAGCTTGGGGGGAGAGACCCAGTACTTC. The encoded protein is CASSLSLGGETQYF.